This T cell receptor beta chain was found in a study of regulatory T cells in long-lasting Graves disease. Study summary: The criterion for persistent Graves' disease was over 5 years of antithyroid drugs with positive TSH receptor antibodies.

Stated time point: persistent/refractory GD, antithyroid drugs over 5 years with positive TRAb. Scientists built the TCR library using RNA that was extracted from PBMCs. Patients were from an endocrinology department in Xi'an, China. Into tubes containing EDTA, nine milliliters of peripheral blood were drawn. TCR beta libraries were built with iRepertoire HTBI primers and Arm-PCR of CDR3 regions. TCRdb re-derived calls from the multiplex PCR reads in MiXCR, one entry per CDR3 protein. The repertoire holds 310,000 or so distinct CDR3 sequences, with around 19% as singletons. This clonotype was counted many times. This sequence originates from a female donor with Graves disease. The source material was peripheral blood mononuclear cells (PBMCs), sampled when the disease was refractory, from a patient treated with antithyroid drugs.

CDR3 nucleotides: TGTGCCAGCACCCCGGACCTTACAAGTTATACAGGAGCTTTCTTT. Amino acid sequence: CASTPDLTSYTGAFF. This chain joins TRBV2 and TRBJ1-1; tentative D call: TRBD1 (5 bases). The CDR3 sequence is 15 residues long. From germline, CDR1 is SNHLY and CDR2 FYNNEI. Deletions cut 7 bases from V and 10 bases from J, with 25 bases between.